This T cell receptor beta chain was recovered during a study of cytotoxic CD8 clonotypes in ibrutinib-treated CLL. General study points: At ibrutinib response, clonality increased, and at progression it declined back toward baseline.

This CDR3 has 15 amino acids. Trimming removed 3 bases from V and 4 bases from J, with 14 bases in between. Germline CDR1 SGDLS, CDR2 YYNGEE. This clone was detected only a few times. Its antigen is not identified. The method was immunoSEQ multiplex PCR; TCRdb's version includes in-frame clones alone and lacks a portion of them. The profile covers around 310,000 clones, with 70% to 80% appearing a single time and roughly 7% taken by the ten largest. Roughly 2 micrograms of genomic DNA came from cryopreserved PBMCs for TCR beta libraries. This TCR derives from a human donor with chronic lymphocytic leukemia. Specimen: PBMCs, collected before ibrutinib treatment. This chain uses TRBV9 with TRBJ2-1; the D gene is possibly TRBD1 (6 bases). The CDR3 DNA sequence: TGTGCCAGCAGCGCGACCGGGACACCTTACAATGAGCAGTTCTTC. Translation gives CASSATGTPYNEQFF. The entire variable domain, with the rest obtained from reference TRBV9 and TRBJ2-1, is as follows: DSGVTQTPKHLITATGQRVTLRCSPRSGDLSVYWYQQSLDQGLQFLIQYYNGEERAKGNILERFSAQQFPDLHSELNLSSLELGDSALYFCASSATGTPYNEQFFGPGTRLTVL.